A single sample gave rise to the 27 T cell receptor beta chains below, sequenced in a study of regulatory T cells in long-lasting Graves disease. Regarding time point: persistent/refractory GD, antithyroid drugs over 5 years with positive TRAb. From RNA extracted from PBMCs, the TCR library was made. Building the TCR beta libraries relied on iRepertoire HTBI primers, and CDR3 regions underwent Arm-PCR. TCRdb reprocessed the multiplex PCR reads via MiXCR and lists one record per CDR3 protein. This sample yields about 340,000 distinct CDR3 sequences, of which about 18% are seen a single time; less than 30% belongs to the top ten. The sample here was peripheral blood mononuclear cells (PBMCs), taken when the disease was refractory, from a patient treated with antithyroid drugs. Receptors originate from a female donor with Graves disease.

V is TRBV5-1 and J is TRBJ1-6; 7 bases agree with TRBD1. Trimming at V came to 2 bases and at J to 5 bases, leaving 1 base not matched to a gene. Germline lookup yields CDR1 SGHRS and CDR2 YFSETQ. There are 14 residues in the CDR3. Written as DNA, the CDR3 is TGCGCCAGCAGCTTCGACAGGGATAATTCACCCCTCCACTTT. Translation: CASSFDRDNSPLHF. The complete variable domain, with remaining parts taken from reference TRBV5-1 and TRBJ1-6, reads KAGVTQTPRYLIKTRGQQVTLSCSPISGHRSVSWYQQTPGQGLQFLFEYFSETQRNKGNFPGRFSGRQFSNSRSEMNVSTLELGDSALYLCASSFDRDNSPLHFGNGTRLTVT.

The chain employs TRBV10-2 and TRBJ1-1; D uncertain. The CDR3 spans 12 residues. CDR1 and CDR2 (germline): WSHSY, SAAADI. The V gene lost 2 bases and the J gene lost 9 bases, with 10 bases spanning the gap. The CDR3 is CASSEIGRQAFF. CDR3 nucleotides: TGCGCCAGCAGTGAGATCGGGAGACAAGCTTTCTTT.

This clonotype was observed at least ten times. The CDR3 reads CASSFERGGYTF. Written as DNA, the CDR3 is TGTGCCAGCAGCTTTGAACGGGGGGGCTACACCTTC. J is TRBJ1-2 and V is TRBV7-3, with TRBD1 as a possible D gene (5 bases). Per germline, CDR1 SGHTA and CDR2 FQGTGA. The CDR3 contains 12 residues. Trimming stripped 3 bases from V and 8 bases from J, with 10 bases between.

This clonotype was counted a few times. The chain combines TRBV6-9 with TRBJ1-2, with a possible D match to TRBD1 (5 bases). Trimming cost V 4 bases and J 8 bases, with 14 bases left between them. CDR1 and CDR2 from the germline V gene are MNHGY and SVAAGI. The CDR3 is made up of 13 amino acids. DNA for the CDR3: TGTGCCAGCAGTTTCGCGGGGAGGGACGGCTACACCTTC. Protein sequence: CASSFAGRDGYTF.

This clonotype was detected only a few times. The CDR3 loop is CASSGDNFHRSDPSGSPLHF. Here the CDR3 DNA reads TGTGCCAGCAGTGGGGATAACTTCCACAGGTCCGATCCGTCGGGTTCACCCCTCCACTTT. This chain links TRBV27 with TRBJ1-6; D possibly corresponds to TRBD1 (5 bases). The CDR3 totals 20 residues. V dropped 5 bases and J dropped 9 bases, with 32 bases sitting between them. Looked up from germline, CDR1 is MNHEY and CDR2 is SMNVEV (reference sequence).

The rearrangement links TRBV6-1 to TRBJ1-6; 9 nucleotides agree with TRBD1. The germline V gene encodes CDR1 MNHNS and CDR2 SASEGT. Unmatched junction bases numbered 4, after V lost 2 bases and J lost 8 bases. CDR3 size: 15 residues. The DNA of the CDR3 is TGTGCCAGCAGTGAACGGAGACAGGGGGATTCACCCCTCCACTTT. Translating it yields CASSERRQGDSPLHF.

This clonotype was observed a handful of times. The V gene is TRBV29-1, the J gene TRBJ2-7; 11 bases map to TRBD2. The CDR3 is made up of 16 amino acids. Trimming took 4 bases from V and 6 from J; bases not matched to a gene: 14. Germline V gene sequence: CDR1 SQVTM, CDR2 ANQGSEA. CDR3 sequence: CSVVTSGRYSLGEQYF. Written as DNA, the CDR3 is TGCAGCGTTGTCACTAGCGGGAGATATAGTCTAGGCGAGCAGTACTTC.

This clonotype was detected a few times. The gene calls are TRBV5-5 and TRBJ1-4; possibly TRBD1 for D (6 bases). CDR1 SGHKS and CDR2 YYEKEE come from the germline V gene (reference sequence). The V end was cut by 6 bases, the J end by 7 bases, with 19 bases between. The CDR3 covers 15 residues. CDR3 in amino acids: CASTPLGGAVEKLFF. CDR3 DNA sequence: TGTGCCAGCACCCCCCTGGGGGGCGCGGTTGAAAAACTGTTTTTT.

CDR3 nucleotides: TGTGCCAGCAGCGTAGAGAGGGGGGCTGGGGACAGCAAACTCTCTGGGGCCAACGTCCTGACTTTC. Its protein is CASSVERGAGDSKLSGANVLTF. The gene calls are TRBV9 and TRBJ2-6; possibly TRBD1 for D (7 bases). The germline gives CDR1 SGDLS, CDR2 YYNGEE. The CDR3 length is 22 residues. Deletions cut 0 bases from V and 0 bases from J, with 25 bases between.

The rearrangement links TRBV28 to TRBJ2-5, with a possible D match to TRBD1 (7 bases). Germline lookup yields CDR1 MDHEN and CDR2 SYDVKM. With 4 bases removed from V and 3 bases from J, the gap between germline ends came to 15 bases. The CDR3 sequence is 15 residues long. Here the CDR3 DNA reads TGTGCCAGCAGTTCCCCCCCCAGGGGGGAAGAGACCCAGTACTTC. Amino acids: CASSSPPRGEETQYF.

The rearrangement links TRBV30 to TRBJ2-7; 7 nucleotides match TRBD2. The ends lost 3 bases at V and 0 bases at J; junction bases unmatched: 8. Looked up from germline, CDR1 is GTSNPN and CDR2 is SVGIG (reference sequence). The length of the CDR3 is 15 residues. CDR3 residues: CAWRSRAGSSYEQYF. The CDR3, as DNA: TGTGCCTGGAGATCGCGAGCGGGGAGCTCCTACGAGCAGTACTTC. Looking up the rest from reference TRBV30 and TRBJ2-7 gives the full variable domain: SQTIHQWPATLVQPVGSPLSLECTVEGTSNPNLYWYRQAAGRGLQLLFYSVGIGQISSEVPQNLSASRPQDRQFILSSKKLLLSDSGFYLCAWRSRAGSSYEQYFGPGTRLTVT.

The count of this clonotype is one. It may be a read error: a sequence one base away is much more abundant. The chain combines TRBV3-1 with TRBJ2-6; D is uncertain. Trimming stripped 7 bases from V and 2 bases from J, with 6 bases between. The germline V gene encodes CDR1 LGHDT and CDR2 YNNKEL (reference sequence). CDR3 length: 13 residues. The DNA for the CDR3 is TGTGCCAGCACCCCCGCTGGGGCCAACGTCCTGACTTTC. Protein sequence: CASTPAGANVLTF.

This clonotype was detected ten times or more. The chain joins TRBV6-1 to TRBJ1-1; D gene unclear. The germline gives CDR1 MNHNS, CDR2 SASEGT. The germline V and J ends were trimmed by 6 bases and 4 bases, with 18 bases remaining between them. This CDR3 has 15 amino acids. The CDR3 region is CASRLHRQVSTEAFF. The DNA for the CDR3 is TGTGCCAGCAGATTACACCGGCAGGTCTCCACTGAAGCTTTCTTT.

Many counts were recorded for this clonotype. This sequence joins TRBV3-1 and TRBJ2-2; 13 nucleotides line up with TRBD2. CDR1 is LGHDT and CDR2 is YNNKEL in the germline V gene (reference sequence). The CDR3 loop spans 16 amino acids. V lost 1 base, J lost 12 bases, and 8 bases stayed unmatched. The CDR3 nucleotides read TGTGCCAGCAGCCAAGGAGGGACTAGCGGGGTGGCTAAGCTGTTTTTT. This gives the protein CASSQGGTSGVAKLFF. The full variable domain, completed using reference TRBV3-1 and TRBJ2-2, is DTAVSQTPKYLVTQMGNDKSIKCEQNLGHDTMYWYKQDSKKFLKIMFSYNNKELIINETVPNRFSPKSPDKAHLNLHINSLELGDSAVYFCASSQGGTSGVAKLFFGEGSRLTVL.

This clonotype was seen repeatedly, ten times or more. J is TRBJ1-2 and V is TRBV30, with D possibly TRBD1 on 5 matching bases. Trimming took off 2 bases at V and 5 bases at J, with 12 bases between the two ends. Germline values: CDR1 GTSNPN, CDR2 SVGIG (reference sequence). There are 13 residues in the CDR3. In DNA form, the CDR3 reads TGTGCCTGGAGTCCGGGGACGGCTTATGGCTACACCTTC. Translation: CAWSPGTAYGYTF.

This clonotype was detected only a few times. CDR3 sequence reads: CASSPGGPGGEQFF. The DNA of the CDR3 is TGTGCCAGCAGCCCGGGAGGGCCTGGCGGTGAGCAGTTCTTC. The rearrangement uses TRBV7-3 and TRBJ2-1; TRBD2 agrees at 8 bases. The trim removed 5 bases at V and 9 bases at J, leaving 9 bases unmatched. This CDR3 is built from 14 residues. From germline, CDR1 is SGHTA and CDR2 FQGTGA.

The chain uses TRBV27 and TRBJ2-1; the match to TRBD2 covers 7 bases. The CDR3 runs to 16 residues. Germline CDR1 and CDR2: MNHEY and SMNVEV (reference sequence). J lost 7 bases, V lost 5 bases, and 14 bases had no gene match. In DNA form, the CDR3 reads TGTGCCAGCAGTGCCGTGGCGGGGACTACGGGTAATGAGCAGTTCTTC. The encoded protein is CASSAVAGTTGNEQFF.

V is TRBV7-8 and J is TRBJ1-5; 7 bases align to TRBD1. CDR3 length: 13 amino acids. V lost 8 bases and J lost 4; bases outside the gene matches: 5. Germline lookup yields CDR1 SGHVS and CDR2 FQNEAQ. CDR3 sequence: CASATGVNQPQHF. CDR3 sequence (DNA): TGTGCCAGCGCCACAGGGGTTAATCAGCCCCAGCATTTT.

V gene TRBV9 combines with J gene TRBJ1-1, with a tentative D call TRBD1 (5 bases). With 7 bases removed from V and 4 bases from J, the gap between germline ends came to 14 bases. Germline-derived CDR1 and CDR2 are SGDLS and YYNGEE. The length of the CDR3 is 13 residues. The chain's CDR3 is CASRGIQGTEAFF. DNA for the CDR3: TGTGCCAGCCGGGGCATCCAGGGCACTGAAGCTTTCTTT.

On this clonotype itself: A read error may explain this, as a much larger clone is one base away. J is TRBJ1-3 and V is TRBV11-2, with a weak D call TRBD1 (6 bases). The CDR3 is 17 amino acids. The V and J ends lost 6 bases and 4 bases respectively, with 22 bases between them. Per germline, CDR1 SGHAT and CDR2 FQNNGV. The CDR3 nucleotides read TGTGCCAGCAGGACCCTACAACAGGGTTCTAACGGAAACACCATATATTTT. Translation gives CASRTLQQGSNGNTIYF.

This clonotype turned up a few times. This chain links TRBV18 with TRBJ1-1; possibly TRBD1 for D (5 bases). The CDR3 runs to 13 residues. Trimming took off 6 bases at V and 4 bases at J, with 12 bases between the two ends. Germline CDR1 KGHSH, CDR2 LQKENI. CDR3 bases: TGTGCCAGCTCGGGGCTGGGGGGCACTGAAGCTTTCTTT. Protein product: CASSGLGGTEAFF.

Comment on this clonotype: A far larger clone is only one base removed, so a read error is likely. CDR3 DNA sequence: TGTGCCAGCCGTCCCGGGGGGTCCTACAATGAGCAGTACTTC. Its protein product is CASRPGGSYNEQYF. The J gene is TRBJ2-7, the V gene TRBV2, with 7 bases aligning to TRBD2. The trim removed 8 bases at V and 7 bases at J, leaving 14 bases unmatched. The CDR3 consists of 14 residues. In germline, CDR1 is SNHLY, CDR2 FYNNEI.

This clonotype was observed at least ten times. V usage is TRBV18 and J usage is TRBJ1-2; perhaps TRBD1 as D (6 bases). The CDR3 runs 14 residues. Trimming pared 3 bases from V and 4 bases from J, leaving 12 bases between. Germline assignment: CDR1 KGHSH and CDR2 LQKENI. The CDR3 loop reads CASSPATGPYGYTF. In DNA, the CDR3 is TGTGCCAGCTCACCTGCGACAGGCCCCTATGGCTACACCTTC.

This clonotype was detected a few times. This chain joins TRBV7-9 and TRBJ1-2, with D unresolved. The CDR3 spans 12 residues. The V gene's germline CDR1 is SEHNR and CDR2 FQNEAQ (reference sequence). Trimming shortened V by 7 bases and J by 8 bases, and 14 bases separated the two germline ends. The chain's CDR3 is CASTGSERGYTF. CDR3 DNA sequence: TGTGCCAGCACTGGGTCGGAAAGAGGCTACACCTTC. Full variable domain (rest looked up from reference TRBV7-9 and TRBJ1-2): DTGVSQNPRHKITKRGQNVTFRCDPISEHNRLYWYRQTLGQGPEFLTYFQNEAQLEKSRLLSDRFSAERPKGSFSTLEIQRTEQGDSAMYLCASTGSERGYTFGSGTRLTVV.

This sequence joins TRBV6-2 or TRBV6-3 and TRBJ1-3; possible D gene TRBD1, 5 bases. Looked up from germline, CDR1 is MNHEY and CDR2 is SVGEGT. V gave up 5 bases and J gave up 3 bases, with 14 bases separating them. This CDR3 has 15 amino acids. The CDR3 protein is CASSTPGGGGNTIYF. The DNA of the CDR3 is TGTGCCAGCAGTACCCCCGGGGGAGGTGGAAACACCATATATTTT.

This chain joins TRBV18 and TRBJ1-6, with D unresolved. Germline V CDR1 and CDR2: KGHSH, LQKENI. V was clipped by 2 bases and J by 7 bases, with 12 bases between them. CDR3 length: 15 residues. CDR3 loop: CASSPDRVRNSPLHF. Here the CDR3 DNA reads TGTGCCAGCTCACCAGATCGGGTCCGGAATTCACCCCTCCACTTT.

This clonotype was observed at least ten times. The rearrangement joins TRBV12-3 or TRBV12-4 to TRBJ1-5, with 9 bases aligning to TRBD1. Trimming at V came to 5 bases and at J to 0 bases, leaving 2 bases not matched to a gene. This CDR3 is 15 amino acids long. CDR3 protein: CASSMTGGSNQPQHF. DNA for the CDR3: TGTGCCAGCAGTATGACAGGGGGTAGCAATCAGCCCCAGCATTTT.